Following are 22 T cell receptor beta chains from one sample sequenced in a study of PD-1 blockade in classical Hodgkin lymphoma. Generated by immunoSEQ multiplex PCR, the TCRdb table keeps only in-frame clones and is missing some. The data show roughly 48,000 clones, approximately 86% seen once. Time point specified: cycle 4 day 1 (C4D1), after 5 to 7 weeks of nivolumab. Brentuximab vedotin exposure varied among the patients, all of whom had relapsed after autologous stem cell transplantation. Material: peripheral blood mononuclear cells (PBMCs), obtained before the fourth cycle of nivolumab. These receptors all come from a human donor with classical Hodgkin lymphoma.

V is TRBV7-2 and J is TRBJ2-3; TRBD2 agrees at 15 bases. Germline V gene sequence: CDR1 SGHTA, CDR2 FQGNSA. Losses at the gene ends were 3 bases for V and 1 base for J; bases not matched to a gene: 5. The CDR3 sequence is 18 residues long. CDR3 DNA: TGTGCCAGCAGCTTTGGACTAGCGGGAGGGCCTCGCACAGATACGCAGTATTTT. The encoded protein is CASSFGLAGGPRTDTQYF.

This sequence joins TRBV19 and TRBJ2-6; 7 bases fit TRBD2. In germline, CDR1 is LNHDA, CDR2 SQIVND (reference sequence). The V gene end was trimmed by 4 bases and the J gene end by 1 base; junction bases not matched to a gene: 7. The CDR3 has 17 residues. CDR3: CASSTRGGGSGANVLTF. As DNA, the CDR3 is TGTGCCAGTAGTACCCGCGGGGGAGGTTCTGGGGCCAACGTCCTGACTTTC.

The chain combines TRBV7-9 with TRBJ2-7; 10 nucleotides line up with TRBD1. Unmatched junction bases numbered 8, after V lost 6 bases and J lost 3 bases. The CDR3 is 15 amino acids. Germline V gives CDR1 SEHNR, CDR2 FQNEAQ (reference sequence). CDR3 bases: TGTGCCAGCAGTTCCGAGGGACAGGGGATCTACGAGCAGTACTTC. As protein: CASSSEGQGIYEQYF.

This clone has only one observation. This chain uses TRBV10-3 with TRBJ2-5, with D perhaps matching TRBD2 (6 bases). Germline CDR1 and CDR2: ENHRY and SYGVKD. Trimming shortened V by 2 bases and J by 4 bases, and 8 bases separated the two germline ends. This CDR3 region has 13 residues. CDR3 sequence reads: CAISEPGRETQYF. The DNA for the CDR3 is TGTGCCATCAGTGAGCCCGGGAGAGAGACCCAGTACTTC.

The chain links TRBV2 to TRBJ2-7; TRBD1 is a possible D gene (5 bases). The CDR3 has 12 residues. Trimming cost V 4 bases and J 3 bases, with 7 bases left between them. Germline V gene sequence: CDR1 SNHLY, CDR2 FYNNEI. CDR3 loop: CASSGRGYEQYF. In nucleotides, the CDR3 is TGTGCCAGCAGTGGTAGGGGCTACGAGCAGTACTTC.

The chain is built from TRBV19 and TRBJ2-7, with D possibly TRBD2 on 5 matching bases. This CDR3 is 14 amino acids long. The V end lost 5 bases, the J end lost 3 bases, and 14 bases lay between the germline ends. CDR1 and CDR2 from the germline V gene are LNHDA and SQIVND (reference sequence). CDR3 in amino acids: CASSVRGRIYEQYF. The CDR3 DNA is TGTGCCAGTAGTGTACGGGGTAGAATCTACGAGCAGTACTTC.

This sequence joins TRBV2 and TRBJ1-6; D unresolved. Germline V gene data show CDR1 as SNHLY and CDR2 as FYNNEI. With 6 bases removed from V and 7 bases from J, the gap between germline ends came to 13 bases. The CDR3 has 14 amino acids. CDR3 sequence: CASRAGLGNSPLHF. CDR3 in DNA: TGTGCCAGCAGGGCGGGCCTAGGGAATTCACCCCTCCACTTT. The complete variable domain, with remaining parts taken from reference TRBV2 and TRBJ1-6, reads EPEVTQTPSHQVTQMGQEVILRCVPISNHLYFYWYRQILGQKVEFLVSFYNNEISEKSEIFDDQFSVERPDGSNFTLKIRSTKLEDSAMYFCASRAGLGNSPLHFGNGTRLTVT.

This clone has just one count. In DNA form, the CDR3 reads TGTGCCAGCAGTCCGGGACAGGGGGTTACGGATGAGCAGTTCTTC. It is translated as CASSPGQGVTDEQFF. The chain is built from TRBV28 and TRBJ2-1, with 11 bases matching TRBD1. The CDR3 runs 15 residues. V lost 5 bases, J lost 8 bases, and 8 bases stayed unmatched. Germline V gene data show CDR1 as MDHEN and CDR2 as SYDVKM.

The V call is TRBV28, the J call TRBJ2-3, with D perhaps TRBD2 (5 bases). The CDR3 loop spans 15 amino acids. V shed 2 bases and J shed 0 bases, with 9 bases lying between them. Germline V CDR1 and CDR2: MDHEN, SYDVKM. CDR3 nucleotide sequence: TGTGCCAGCAGTTTAAGAGCGGCGAGCACAGATACGCAGTATTTT. Translation gives CASSLRAASTDTQYF.

This clone was seen once. V is TRBV29-1 and J is TRBJ1-2; D remains unclear. The ends were cut back, 4 bases at V and 5 bases at J, with 11 bases in the middle. Germline V gives CDR1 SQVTM, CDR2 ANQGSEA. The CDR3 runs to 12 residues. CDR3 coding DNA: TGCAGCGTTGCTGTAAGGAGGTATGGCTACACCTTC. Protein: CSVAVRRYGYTF.

V usage is TRBV25-1 and J usage is TRBJ1-1; tentatively, D is TRBD1 (6 bases). The CDR3 is 14 amino acids. Per germline, CDR1 MGHDK and CDR2 SYGVNS. Trimming cost V 6 bases and J 4 bases, with 15 bases left between them. The CDR3 region has the DNA TGTGCCAGCAGCCCACAGGGCAGGGGCACTGAAGCTTTCTTT. Its protein product is CASSPQGRGTEAFF.

The rearrangement links TRBV28 to TRBJ2-4, with 8 bases identical to TRBD1. The CDR3 extends over 16 amino acids. V lost 2 bases to trimming and J lost 5 bases; unmatched junction nucleotides: 8. Germline CDR1 reads MDHEN; CDR2 reads SYDVKM. CDR3 sequence (DNA): TGTGCCAGCAGTTTAGAGGCAGGGGGCGCCGAAAACATTCAGTACTTC. Translation: CASSLEAGGAENIQYF.

The chain is built from TRBV7-6 and TRBJ1-4; D gene uncertain. The CDR3 spans 17 residues. Germline CDR1 is SGHVS and CDR2 is FNYEAQ. V lost 6 bases, J lost 0 bases, and 17 bases lay in between. CDR3 nucleotides: TGTGCCAGCAGACCCACAGCCGGGATTTCAACTAATGAAAAACTGTTTTTT. Amino acid sequence: CASRPTAGISTNEKLFF.

The gene calls are TRBV6-6 and TRBJ2-7; 11 bases agree with TRBD2. Germline loops: CDR1 MNHNY, CDR2 SVGAGI (reference sequence). The CDR3 covers 15 residues. V gave up 5 bases and J gave up 1 base; unmatched junction bases: 4. In DNA form, the CDR3 reads TGTGCCAGCAGTACTAGCGGGGGCGGGTCCTACGAGCAGTACTTC. Translating gives CASSTSGGGSYEQYF.

V and J are TRBV7-2 and TRBJ2-7; D is unresolved. In germline, CDR1 is SGHTA, CDR2 FQGNSA. V gave up 4 bases and J gave up 2 bases, with 6 bases separating them. The CDR3 length is 12 residues. The CDR3 reads CASSSQAYEQYF. The CDR3 DNA reads TGTGCCAGCAGCTCACAAGCCTACGAGCAGTACTTC.

The rearrangement links TRBV10-3 to TRBJ2-1; 13 bases are shared with TRBD2. Unmatched junction bases numbered 6, after V lost 3 bases and J lost 7 bases. Germline V CDR1 and CDR2: ENHRY, SYGVKD. The CDR3 consists of 16 residues. The CDR3 sequence: CAISDPGTSGNNEQFF. The DNA of the CDR3 is TGTGCCATCAGTGATCCGGGGACTAGCGGGAATAATGAGCAGTTCTTC.

The V and J genes are TRBV11-3 and TRBJ2-2, with D perhaps matching TRBD1 (6 bases). The length of the CDR3 is 15 residues. Germline V CDR1 and CDR2: SGHNT, YENEEA. Trimming cost V 7 bases and J 0 bases, with 12 bases left between them. The CDR3 DNA follows: TGTGCCAGCACCCCTGGGGGCACGAACACCGGGGAGCTGTTTTTT. Translation: CASTPGGTNTGELFF.

The chain combines TRBV19 with TRBJ2-3, with 9 bases matching TRBD2. Unmatched junction bases numbered 7, after V lost 10 bases and J lost 2 bases. CDR3 length: 14 amino acids. From germline, CDR1 is LNHDA and CDR2 SQIVND (reference sequence). The CDR3, as DNA: TGTGCCACAATGACTAGCGGCACCACAGATACGCAGTATTTT. As protein: CATMTSGTTDTQYF.

The V and J genes are TRBV5-6 and TRBJ2-5; 8 nucleotides line up with TRBD2. V was pared by 0 bases and J by 7 bases, with 11 bases of the junction left unmatched. Germline V CDR1 and CDR2: SGHDT, YYEEEE. The CDR3 consists of 16 residues. This CDR3 reads CASSLVGLARMGTQYF. The CDR3, as DNA: TGTGCCAGCAGCTTGGTCGGACTAGCCCGCATGGGGACCCAGTACTTC.

This chain joins TRBV4-1 and TRBJ1-5, with a weak D call TRBD1 (5 bases). The length of the CDR3 is 15 residues. V was pared by 0 bases and J by 9 bases, with 15 bases between. Germline V lookup: CDR1 MGHRA, CDR2 YSYEKL. The CDR3 sequence: CASSQDFGTPRPQHF. For the CDR3, the DNA is TGCGCCAGCAGCCAAGATTTCGGGACCCCGAGGCCCCAGCATTTT.

The V gene is TRBV29-1, the J gene TRBJ1-4, with TRBD1 as a possible D gene (6 bases). Germline loops: CDR1 SQVTM, CDR2 ANQGSEA. CDR3 length: 12 residues. The germline V and J ends were trimmed by 3 bases and 8 bases, with 10 bases remaining between them. The CDR3: CSVDVGGEKLFF. As DNA, the CDR3 is TGCAGCGTTGATGTAGGGGGGGAAAAACTGTTTTTT.

The chain combines TRBV29-1 with TRBJ1-4; TRBD1 might be the D (6 bases). Germline loops: CDR1 SQVTM, CDR2 ANQGSEA. This CDR3 region has 13 residues. Trimming left V 6 bases short and J 4 bases short, with 12 bases between. In nucleotides, the CDR3 is TGCAGCGTCCGACAGGATGGTAATGAAAAACTGTTTTTT. Protein product: CSVRQDGNEKLFF.